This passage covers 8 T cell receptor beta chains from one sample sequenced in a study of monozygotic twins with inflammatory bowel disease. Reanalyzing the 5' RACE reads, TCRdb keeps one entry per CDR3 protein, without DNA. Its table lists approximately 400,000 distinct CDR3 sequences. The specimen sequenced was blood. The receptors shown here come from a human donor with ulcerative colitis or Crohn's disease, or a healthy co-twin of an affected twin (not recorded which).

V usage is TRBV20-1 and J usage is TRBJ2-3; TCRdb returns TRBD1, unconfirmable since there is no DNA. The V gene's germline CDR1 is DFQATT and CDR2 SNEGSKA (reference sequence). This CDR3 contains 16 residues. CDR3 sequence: CSAPSYLGHGTDTQYF.

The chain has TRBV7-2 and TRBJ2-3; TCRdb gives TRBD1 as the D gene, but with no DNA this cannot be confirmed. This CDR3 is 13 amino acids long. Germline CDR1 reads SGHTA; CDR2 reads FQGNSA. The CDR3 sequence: CASSLFAPDTQYF. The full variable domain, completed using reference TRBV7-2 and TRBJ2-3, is GAGVSQSPSNKVTEKGKDVELRCDPISGHTALYWYRQSLGQGLEFLIYFQGNSAPDKSGLPSDRFSAERTGGSVSTLTIQRTQQEDSAVYLCASSLFAPDTQYFGPGTRLTVL.

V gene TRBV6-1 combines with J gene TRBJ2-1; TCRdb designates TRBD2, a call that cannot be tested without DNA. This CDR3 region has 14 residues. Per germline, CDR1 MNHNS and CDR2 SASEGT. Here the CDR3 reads CASSPPDGYNEQFF.

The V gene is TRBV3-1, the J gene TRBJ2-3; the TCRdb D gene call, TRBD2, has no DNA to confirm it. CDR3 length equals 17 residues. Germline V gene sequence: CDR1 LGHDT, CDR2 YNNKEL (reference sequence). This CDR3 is CASSQPGTSGRTDTQYF.

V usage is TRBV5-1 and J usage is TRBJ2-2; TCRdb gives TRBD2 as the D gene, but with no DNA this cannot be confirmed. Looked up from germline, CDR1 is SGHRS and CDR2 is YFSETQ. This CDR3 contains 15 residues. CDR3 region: CASSGAGFDTGELFF.

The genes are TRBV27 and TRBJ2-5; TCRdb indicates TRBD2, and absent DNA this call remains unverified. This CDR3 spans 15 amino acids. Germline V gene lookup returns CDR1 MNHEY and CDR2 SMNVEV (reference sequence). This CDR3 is CVSSAAGTSGETQYF.

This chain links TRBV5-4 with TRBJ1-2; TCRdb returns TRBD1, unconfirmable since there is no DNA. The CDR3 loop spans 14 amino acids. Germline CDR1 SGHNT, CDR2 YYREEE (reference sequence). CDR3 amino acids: CASSPADTLRGYTF.

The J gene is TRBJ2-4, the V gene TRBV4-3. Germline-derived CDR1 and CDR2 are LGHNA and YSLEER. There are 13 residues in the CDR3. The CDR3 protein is CASSQTDGNIQYF.